Below, 15 T cell receptor beta chains from the same sample are listed, as sequenced in a study of T cells after yellow fever vaccination. TCRdb ran MiXCR on the 5' RACE reads and lists one entry per CDR3 protein. The sample lists around 300,000 distinct CDR3 sequences; under 15% were seen once. This specimen was CD4+ T cells sorted from PBMCs, taken 45 days after the yellow fever booster vaccination. These receptors were obtained from a man aged 25-40 years who received the YFV17D yellow fever vaccine.

This clonotype has only a few counts. The chain couples TRBV20-1 to TRBJ1-6; perhaps TRBD1 as D (5 bases). The ends were cut back, 2 bases at V and 7 bases at J, with 9 bases in the middle. There are 13 residues in the CDR3. The germline V gene has CDR1 DFQATT and CDR2 SNEGSKA (reference sequence). The CDR3 protein is CSARQDTNSPLHF. In nucleotides, the CDR3 is TGCAGTGCTAGACAGGACACAAATTCACCCCTCCACTTT.

This clonotype came up a few times. This sequence joins TRBV27 and TRBJ2-1; maybe TRBD1 (5 bases). Germline CDR1 and CDR2: MNHEY and SMNVEV (reference sequence). This CDR3 is 14 amino acids long. V lost 5 bases and J 10 bases, leaving 18 bases between the germline ends. In nucleotides, the CDR3 is TGTGCCAGCAGTCCGGGCGGCAGGGTGTTGGAGCAGTTCTTC. As protein: CASSPGGRVLEQFF.

This clonotype has at least ten counts. This chain's CDR3 is CSARGQGGSYEQYF. CDR3 bases: TGCAGTGCTAGAGGACAGGGGGGCTCCTACGAGCAGTACTTC. J is TRBJ2-7 and V is TRBV20-1, with 9 bases matching TRBD1. The CDR3 is made up of 14 amino acids. V trimming: 1 base; J trimming: 0 bases; junction bases outside the gene matches: 1. Germline-derived CDR1 and CDR2 are DFQATT and SNEGSKA (reference sequence).

In its sample, this clonotype was seen a few times. The chain combines TRBV20-1 with TRBJ2-7, with TRBD2 matching over 8 bases. CDR3 length: 14 residues. Germline lookup yields CDR1 DFQATT and CDR2 SNEGSKA (reference sequence). The J segment lost 3 bases and the V segment lost 0 bases, leaving 4 bases of the junction unmatched. CDR3 residues: CSARDPGLGYEQYF. In DNA, the CDR3 is TGCAGTGCTAGAGATCCGGGACTAGGCTACGAGCAGTACTTC.

The chain has TRBV20-1 and TRBJ2-5; D gene ambiguous. This CDR3 comprises 12 residues. CDR1 and CDR2 from the germline V gene are DFQATT and SNEGSKA (reference sequence). V dropped 5 bases and J dropped 5 bases, with 12 bases sitting between them. DNA of the CDR3: TGCAGTGCTTGGTGGTTGGGGGAGACCCAGTACTTC. It yields the protein CSAWWLGETQYF.

This clonotype has just a few counts. The V call is TRBV29-1, the J call TRBJ2-1; D ambiguous. Looked up from germline, CDR1 is SQVTM and CDR2 is ANQGSEA. This CDR3 spans 11 amino acids. V lost 5 bases, J lost 12 bases, and 14 bases lay in between. The CDR3 coding sequence is TGCAGCGTTTCCTACCGGAGAGGGCAGTTCTTC. Encoded protein: CSVSYRRGQFF.

V is TRBV20-1 and J is TRBJ2-7, with D possibly TRBD2 on 6 matching bases. Per the germline V gene, CDR1 is DFQATT and CDR2 is SNEGSKA (reference sequence). The CDR3 extends over 13 amino acids. V was trimmed by 6 bases and J by 6 bases, leaving 18 bases between them. Here the CDR3 DNA reads TGCAGTGCCCGGACTATCCCTAATGGCGAGCAGTACTTC. This encodes CSARTIPNGEQYF.

In nucleotides, the CDR3 is TGTGCCAGCAGCTCCTGGACAGCCCTGAACACTGAAGCTTTCTTT. This encodes CASSSWTALNTEAFF. The V and J genes are TRBV5-6 and TRBJ1-1, with a tentative D call TRBD1 (6 bases). This CDR3 contains 15 residues. The V gene lost 3 bases and the J gene lost 0 bases, with 12 bases spanning the gap. The germline gives CDR1 SGHDT, CDR2 YYEEEE.

The chain links TRBV30 to TRBJ2-2; D is unclear. Germline CDR1 reads GTSNPN; CDR2 reads SVGIG (reference sequence). This CDR3 contains 13 residues. V dropped 3 bases and J dropped 1 base, with 6 bases sitting between them. The CDR3 region has the DNA TGTGCCTGGAGGCCAGGGAACACCGGGGAGCTGTTTTTT. It encodes CAWRPGNTGELFF.

The chain employs TRBV20-1 and TRBJ2-1, with TRBD2 matching over 8 bases. The CDR3 runs to 14 residues. CDR1 and CDR2 from the germline V gene are DFQATT and SNEGSKA (reference sequence). Trimming removed 3 bases from V and 9 bases from J; junction bases left unmatched: 10. Here the CDR3 reads CSARGLDSVSEQFF. CDR3 coding DNA: TGCAGTGCTAGGGGACTAGATTCCGTGAGTGAGCAGTTCTTC.

V gene TRBV5-1 combines with J gene TRBJ2-7; 12 positions match TRBD2. J was trimmed by 0 bases and V by 0 bases; bases with no gene match: 7. Germline assignment: CDR1 SGHRS and CDR2 YFSETQ. CDR3 length equals 18 residues. The CDR3, as DNA: TGCGCCAGCAGCTTGGAACTCGGGACTAGCGGGCTCTCCTACGAGCAGTACTTC. This gives the protein CASSLELGTSGLSYEQYF.

V and J are TRBV29-1 and TRBJ2-7; possibly TRBD2 for D (5 bases). Trimming removed 5 bases from V and 2 bases from J, with 10 bases in between. Germline values: CDR1 SQVTM, CDR2 ANQGSEA. This CDR3 spans 12 amino acids. The CDR3 is CSVWTRPYEQYF. The CDR3 bases are TGCAGCGTTTGGACTCGCCCCTACGAGCAGTACTTC.

The V and J genes are TRBV29-1 and TRBJ1-1, with 7 bases fitting TRBD1. The length of the CDR3 is 14 residues. J gave up 4 bases and V 6 bases, and 11 bases lay outside the gene matches. Germline values: CDR1 SQVTM, CDR2 ANQGSEA. CDR3 in amino acids: CSVKTGPWGTEAFF. The DNA for the CDR3 is TGCAGCGTCAAGACAGGGCCCTGGGGCACTGAAGCTTTCTTT.

The V call is TRBV15, the J call TRBJ2-7, with 9 bases matching TRBD1. Germline CDR1 is LNHNV and CDR2 is YYDKDF (reference sequence). This CDR3 is built from 16 residues. Trimming cost V 5 bases and J 5 bases; bases outside gene matches: 13. The CDR3 DNA is TGTGCCACCAGCTCACTCTGGGGACAGGGACCCAACGAGCAGTACTTC. It encodes CATSSLWGQGPNEQYF.

This clonotype turned up a few times. The chain couples TRBV5-1 to TRBJ1-1; possibly TRBD1 for D (6 bases). Deletions cut 0 bases from V and 1 base from J, with 10 bases between. The CDR3 has 15 residues. The germline CDR1 and CDR2 sequences are SGHRS and YFSETQ. CDR3 sequence reads: CASSLGTERNTEAFF. CDR3 in DNA: TGCGCCAGCAGCTTGGGGACAGAACGGAACACTGAAGCTTTCTTT.